Reported below is one T cell receptor beta chain. The data are from a study of blood T cell repertoires in COVID-19. Study context: Specimens from acute and convalescent COVID-19 originated in the United States, Italy and Spain.

V shed 6 bases and J 7 bases; nucleotides not matched to a gene: 11. This CDR3 spans 14 amino acids. The germline CDR1 and CDR2 sequences are SQVTM and ANQGSEA. Here immunoSEQ multiplex PCR was the method, and the copy in TCRdb shows in-frame clones only, minus some. The table shows approximately 62,000 clones, with roughly four fifths occurring only once. Sample: peripheral blood. The TCR sequence derives from a woman aged 45-65 years with active or convalescent COVID-19. The chain uses TRBV29-1 and TRBJ2-1, with TRBD2 identical over 8 bases. CDR3: CSVETAGAANEQFF. The CDR3 region has the DNA TGCAGCGTGGAGACAGCGGGAGCGGCGAATGAGCAGTTCTTC.